This is a list of T cell receptor beta chains from one sample in a study of post-analysis software for immune sequencing data. MiXCR was run by TCRdb on the PCR reads, yielding one entry per CDR3 protein. Of 350,000 to 500,000 distinct CDR3 sequences in the sample, 35% to 45% were seen once. Sample: blood. The receptor source for this set is a girl aged 2 to 10 with multiple sclerosis. Each CDR3 is given with its conserved first and last residue. D genes are given only for firm matches. Expanded clones get a size class; other rows say once, few or many, or leave the size out.

CDR3 protein: CASSYSLAGPNGDEQFF
CDR3 DNA: TGCGCCAGCAGCTACTCACTAGCGGGGCCTAATGGGGATGAGCAGTTCTTC
V gene: TRBV5-1
D gene: TRBD2
clone size: -
J gene: TRBJ2-1

CDR3 protein: CSVEEGFGDEQYF
CDR3 DNA: TGCAGCGTTGAAGAGGGTTTTGGGGACGAGCAGTACTTC
V gene: TRBV29-1
D gene: -
clone size: once
J gene: TRBJ2-7

CDR3 protein: CSVPGQGEIYGYTF
CDR3 DNA: TGCAGCGTCCCCGGACAGGGGGAGATCTATGGCTACACCTTC
V gene: TRBV29-1
D gene: TRBD1
clone size: -
J gene: TRBJ1-2

CDR3 protein: CASSPGAVQYF
CDR3 DNA: TGTGCCAGCAGTCCCGGGGCCGTGCAGTACTTC
V gene: TRBV7-2
D gene: -
clone size: -
J gene: TRBJ2-7

CDR3 protein: CASSADPSGANVLTF
CDR3 DNA: TGTGCCAGCAGCGCGGACCCCTCTGGGGCCAACGTCCTGACTTTC
V gene: TRBV9
D gene: -
clone size: few
J gene: TRBJ2-6

CDR3 protein: CASSQESRSTDTQYF
CDR3 DNA: TGTGCCAGCAGCCAAGAATCGAGGAGCACAGATACGCAGTATTTT
V gene: TRBV4-2
D gene: -
clone size: -
J gene: TRBJ2-3

CDR3 protein: CASSQDRQGPNEKLFF
CDR3 DNA: TGTGCCAGCAGCCAAGATAGGCAGGGGCCCAATGAAAAACTGTTTTTT
V gene: TRBV4-2
D gene: -
clone size: -
J gene: TRBJ1-4

CDR3 protein: CASSLDWDQPQHF
CDR3 DNA: TGTGCCAGCAGCTTAGATTGGGATCAGCCCCAGCATTTT
V gene: TRBV7-8
D gene: -
clone size: -
J gene: TRBJ1-5

CDR3 protein: CASSLRAESSYEQYF
CDR3 DNA: TGTGCCAGCAGTCTTCGAGCGGAAAGCTCCTACGAGCAGTACTTC
V gene: TRBV2
D gene: -
clone size: -
J gene: TRBJ2-7

CDR3 protein: CASRRLDSYNEQFF
CDR3 DNA: TGTGCCAGCAGGCGACTGGACTCCTACAATGAGCAGTTCTTC
V gene: TRBV12-3/TRBV12-4
D gene: -
clone size: once
J gene: TRBJ2-1

CDR3 protein: CASSAPGQDNQPQHF
CDR3 DNA: TGTGCCAGTAGTGCACCGGGACAGGACAATCAGCCCCAGCATTTT
V gene: TRBV19
D gene: TRBD1
clone size: -
J gene: TRBJ1-5

CDR3 protein: CASSRGQGKAEQYF
CDR3 DNA: TGTGCCAGCAGCCGCGGACAGGGTAAGGCCGAGCAGTACTTC
V gene: TRBV12-3/TRBV12-4
D gene: TRBD1
clone size: -
J gene: TRBJ2-7

CDR3 protein: CSVGKPFGTDTQYF
CDR3 DNA: TGCAGCGTTGGCAAACCGTTTGGGACAGATACGCAGTATTTT
V gene: TRBV29-1
D gene: -
clone size: few
J gene: TRBJ2-3

CDR3 protein: CASSESGRTKNIQYF
CDR3 DNA: TGCGCCAGCAGTGAGTCGGGGCGGACCAAAAACATTCAGTACTTC
V gene: TRBV10-2
D gene: -
clone size: -
J gene: TRBJ2-4

CDR3 protein: CASSYRGRAHYGYTF
CDR3 DNA: TGTGCCAGCAGTTACAGGGGGCGGGCCCACTATGGCTACACCTTC
V gene: TRBV6-5
D gene: TRBD1
clone size: many
J gene: TRBJ1-2

CDR3 protein: CASSFRRGGSDNEQFF
CDR3 DNA: TGTGCCAGCAGTTTCCGGCGGGGGGGCTCGGACAATGAGCAGTTCTTC
V gene: TRBV28
D gene: TRBD2
clone size: few
J gene: TRBJ2-1

CDR3 protein: CSARDDLGLAETTYNEQFF
CDR3 DNA: TGCAGTGCTAGAGACGACTTGGGACTAGCGGAGACTACCTACAATGAGCAGTTCTTC
V gene: TRBV20-1
D gene: TRBD2
clone size: few
J gene: TRBJ2-1

CDR3 protein: CASSARLAGGHNEQFF
CDR3 DNA: TGTGCCAGCAGCGCCCGACTAGCGGGAGGCCACAATGAGCAGTTCTTC
V gene: TRBV7-2
D gene: TRBD2
clone size: few
J gene: TRBJ2-1

CDR3 protein: CASNPTVATDTQYF
CDR3 DNA: TGTGCCAGCAACCCGACGGTGGCCACAGATACGCAGTATTTT
V gene: TRBV6-2/TRBV6-3
D gene: -
clone size: -
J gene: TRBJ2-3

CDR3 protein: CSARVSGSSGYTF
CDR3 DNA: TGCAGTGCTAGAGTCTCTGGTTCTAGTGGCTACACCTTC
V gene: TRBV20-1
D gene: -
clone size: few
J gene: TRBJ1-2

CDR3 protein: CASIPRDRAIELTSTSYEQYF
CDR3 DNA: TGTGCCAGCATTCCTCGGGACAGGGCCATTGAACTCACGTCAACCTCCTACGAGCAGTACTTC
V gene: TRBV6-2/TRBV6-3
D gene: TRBD1
clone size: -
J gene: TRBJ2-7

CDR3 protein: CATRGATSGSREQYF
CDR3 DNA: TGTGCCACCCGGGGGGCGACTAGCGGGAGTAGAGAGCAGTACTTC
V gene: TRBV6-5
D gene: TRBD2
clone size: -
J gene: TRBJ2-7

CDR3 protein: CASSLRMTGELFF
CDR3 DNA: TGTGCCAGCAGCTTAAGGATGACCGGGGAGCTGTTTTTT
V gene: TRBV7-3
D gene: -
clone size: -
J gene: TRBJ2-2

CDR3 protein: CASSLLSGLEQFF
CDR3 DNA: TGTGCCAGCAGTTTGCTATCGGGGCTGGAACAGTTCTTC
V gene: TRBV28
D gene: -
clone size: few
J gene: TRBJ2-1